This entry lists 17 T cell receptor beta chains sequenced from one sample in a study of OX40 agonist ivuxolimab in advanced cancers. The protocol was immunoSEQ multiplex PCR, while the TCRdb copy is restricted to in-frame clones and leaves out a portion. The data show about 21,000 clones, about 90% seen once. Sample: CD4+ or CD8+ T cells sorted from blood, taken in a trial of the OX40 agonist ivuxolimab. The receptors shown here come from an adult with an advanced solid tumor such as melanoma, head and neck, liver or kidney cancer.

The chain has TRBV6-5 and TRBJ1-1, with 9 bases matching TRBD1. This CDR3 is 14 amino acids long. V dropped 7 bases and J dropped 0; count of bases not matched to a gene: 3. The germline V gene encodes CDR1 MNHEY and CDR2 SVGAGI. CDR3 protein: CASTGQGLNTEAFF. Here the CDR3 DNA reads TGTGCCAGCACGGGACAGGGTCTGAACACTGAAGCTTTCTTT.

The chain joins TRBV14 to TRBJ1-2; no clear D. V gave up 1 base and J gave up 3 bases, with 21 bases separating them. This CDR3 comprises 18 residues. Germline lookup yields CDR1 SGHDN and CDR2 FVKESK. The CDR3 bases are TGTGCCAGCAGCCAAGTGGGTAAAGGGCGCTTCCTTCACTATGGCTACACCTTC. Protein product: CASSQVGKGRFLHYGYTF.

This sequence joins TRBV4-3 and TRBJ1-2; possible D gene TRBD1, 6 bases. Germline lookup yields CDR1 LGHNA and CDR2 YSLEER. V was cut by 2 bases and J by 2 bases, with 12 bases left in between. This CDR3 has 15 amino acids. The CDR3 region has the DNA TGCGCCAGCAGCCAATCAGGGGAGGTCAACTATGGCTACACCTTC. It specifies CASSQSGEVNYGYTF.

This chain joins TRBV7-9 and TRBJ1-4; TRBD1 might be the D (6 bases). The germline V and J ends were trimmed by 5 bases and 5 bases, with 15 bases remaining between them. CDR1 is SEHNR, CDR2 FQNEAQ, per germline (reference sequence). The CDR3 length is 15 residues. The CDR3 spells CASSDEGGRNEKLFF. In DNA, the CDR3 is TGTGCCAGCAGCGACGAGGGGGGACGAAATGAAAAACTGTTTTTT.

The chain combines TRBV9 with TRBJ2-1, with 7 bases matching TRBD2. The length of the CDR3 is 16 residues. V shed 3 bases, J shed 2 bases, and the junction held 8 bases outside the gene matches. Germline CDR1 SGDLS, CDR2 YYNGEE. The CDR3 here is CASSAPSGVPYNEQFF. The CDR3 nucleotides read TGTGCCAGCAGCGCCCCGAGCGGGGTTCCCTACAATGAGCAGTTCTTC.

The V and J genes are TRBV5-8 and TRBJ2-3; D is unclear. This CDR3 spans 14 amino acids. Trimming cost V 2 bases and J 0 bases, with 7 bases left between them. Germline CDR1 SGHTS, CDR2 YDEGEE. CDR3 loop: CASSFLDSTDTQYF. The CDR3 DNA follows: TGTGCCAGCAGCTTCTTGGACAGCACAGATACGCAGTATTTT.

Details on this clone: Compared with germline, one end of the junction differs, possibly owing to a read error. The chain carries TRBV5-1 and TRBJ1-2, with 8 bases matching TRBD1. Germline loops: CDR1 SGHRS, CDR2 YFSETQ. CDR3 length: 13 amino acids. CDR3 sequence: CASSVDRAYDYTF. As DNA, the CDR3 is TGCGCCAGCAGCGTGGACAGGGCCTATGACTACACCTTC.

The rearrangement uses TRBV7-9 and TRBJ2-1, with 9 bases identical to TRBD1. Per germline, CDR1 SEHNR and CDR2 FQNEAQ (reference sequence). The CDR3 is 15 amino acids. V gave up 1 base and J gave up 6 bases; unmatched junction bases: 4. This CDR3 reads CASSLGTGVFNEQFF. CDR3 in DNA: TGTGCCAGCAGCTTAGGGACAGGGGTCTTCAATGAGCAGTTCTTC.

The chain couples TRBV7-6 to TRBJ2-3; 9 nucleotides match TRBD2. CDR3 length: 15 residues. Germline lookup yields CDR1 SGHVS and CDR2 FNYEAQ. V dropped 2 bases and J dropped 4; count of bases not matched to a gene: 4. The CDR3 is CASSLPGLASDTQYF. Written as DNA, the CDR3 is TGTGCCAGCAGCTTACCGGGACTAGCATCAGATACGCAGTATTTT. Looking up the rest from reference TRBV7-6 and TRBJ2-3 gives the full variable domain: GAGVSQSPRYKVTKRGQDVALRCDPISGHVSLYWYRQALGQGPEFLTYFNYEAQQDKSGLPNDRFSAERPEGSISTLTIQRTEQRDSAMYRCASSLPGLASDTQYFGPGTRLTVL.

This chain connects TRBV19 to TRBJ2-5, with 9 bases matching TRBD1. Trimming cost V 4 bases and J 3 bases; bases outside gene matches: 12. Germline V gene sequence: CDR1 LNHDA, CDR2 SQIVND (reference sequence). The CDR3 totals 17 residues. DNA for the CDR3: TGTGCCAGTAGTAGTTGGACAGGGGAAGAAGGGGAAGAGACCCAGTACTTC. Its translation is CASSSWTGEEGEETQYF.

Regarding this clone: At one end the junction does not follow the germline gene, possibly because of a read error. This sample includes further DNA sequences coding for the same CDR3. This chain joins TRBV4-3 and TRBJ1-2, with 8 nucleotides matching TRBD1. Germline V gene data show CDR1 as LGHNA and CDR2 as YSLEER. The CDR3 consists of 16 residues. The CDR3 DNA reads TGCGCCAGTAGCCAAGGACGGACAGGGTTGGCCTATGGCTACACCTTC. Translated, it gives CASSQGRTGLAYGYTF.

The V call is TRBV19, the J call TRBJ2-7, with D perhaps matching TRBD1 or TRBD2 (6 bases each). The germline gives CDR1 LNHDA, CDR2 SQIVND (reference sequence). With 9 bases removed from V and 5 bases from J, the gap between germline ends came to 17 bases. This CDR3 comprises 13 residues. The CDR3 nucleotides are TGTGCCAGGTACAATCGGGGGCACGACGAGCAGTACTTC. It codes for CARYNRGHDEQYF.

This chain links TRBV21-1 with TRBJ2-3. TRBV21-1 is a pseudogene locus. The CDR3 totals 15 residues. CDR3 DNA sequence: TGTGCCAGCAGCTCATGGGGGTGCAGCACAGATACGCAGTATTTT. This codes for CASSSWGCSTDTQYF.

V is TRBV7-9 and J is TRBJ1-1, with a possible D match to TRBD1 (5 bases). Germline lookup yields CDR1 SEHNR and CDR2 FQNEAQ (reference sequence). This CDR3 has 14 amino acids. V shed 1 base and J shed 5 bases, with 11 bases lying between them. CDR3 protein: CASSLVAGNTEAFF. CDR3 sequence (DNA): TGTGCCAGCAGCTTAGTGGCAGGGAATACTGAAGCTTTCTTT.

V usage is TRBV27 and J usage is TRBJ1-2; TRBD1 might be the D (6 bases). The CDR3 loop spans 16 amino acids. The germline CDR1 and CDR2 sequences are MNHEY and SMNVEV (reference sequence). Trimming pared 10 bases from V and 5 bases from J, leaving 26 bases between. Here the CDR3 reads CATTISGDNHLYGYTF. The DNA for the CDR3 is TGTGCCACCACTATTTCCGGGGACAATCACCTTTATGGCTACACCTTC.

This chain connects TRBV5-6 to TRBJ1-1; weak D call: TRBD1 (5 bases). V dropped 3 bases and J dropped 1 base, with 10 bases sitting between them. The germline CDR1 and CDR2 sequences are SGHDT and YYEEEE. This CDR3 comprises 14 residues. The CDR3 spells CASSWGGENTEAFF. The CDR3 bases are TGTGCCAGCAGCTGGGGAGGGGAGAACACTGAAGCTTTCTTT.

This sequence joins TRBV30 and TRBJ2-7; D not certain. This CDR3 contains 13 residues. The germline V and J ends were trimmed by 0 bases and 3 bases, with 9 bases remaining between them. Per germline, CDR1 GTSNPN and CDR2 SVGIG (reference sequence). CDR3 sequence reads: CAWSVRAVYEQYF. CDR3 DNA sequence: TGTGCCTGGAGTGTACGGGCAGTCTACGAGCAGTACTTC.